These 10 T cell receptor beta chains came from one sample sequenced in a study of T cell clonotyping in hematopoietic cell transplantation. TCRdb keeps only in-frame clones here, not all; method: immunoSEQ multiplex PCR. The data show roughly 4,500 clones, with just under 95% seen just once and around 5% held by the top ten. Sequencing was performed on peripheral blood mononuclear cells, taken 30 days after allogeneic stem cell transplant. The receptors were gathered from a male patient aged 70-85 years who had an allogeneic stem cell transplant from an unrelated donor, so T cells may come from the graft donor. Some clones in this sample may be carry-over from other donors' samples.

J is TRBJ2-5 and V is TRBV6-5, with 9 bases lining up with TRBD2. The CDR3 is 15 amino acids. The germline gives CDR1 MNHEY, CDR2 SVGAGI. Trimming took 2 bases from V and 5 from J; bases not matched to a gene: 6. The CDR3 DNA reads TGTGCCAGCAGTTACGATGCGGGAGGGCGGGAGACCCAGTACTTC. Its protein product is CASSYDAGGRETQYF.

The rearrangement links TRBV15 to TRBJ2-6, with D maybe TRBD1 (5 bases). In germline, CDR1 is LNHNV, CDR2 YYDKDF (reference sequence). Between the trimmed V and J ends, which lost 0 bases and 0 bases, there was a span of 12 bases. The CDR3 contains 18 residues. The CDR3 coding sequence is TGTGCCACCAGCAGAGAAGCACAGGCCTTCTCTGGGGCCAACGTCCTGACTTTC. Translated, it gives CATSREAQAFSGANVLTF. Filled out from reference TRBV15 and TRBJ2-6, the complete variable domain reads DAMVIQNPRYQVTQFGKPVTLSCSQTLNHNVMYWYQQKSSQAPKLLFHYYDKDFNNEADTPDNFQSRRPNTSFCFLDIRSPGLGDTAMYLCATSREAQAFSGANVLTFGAGSRLTVL.

CDR3: CASSSGGQARGLFF. CDR3 bases: TGTGCCAGCAGCTCCGGGGGACAGGCCAGGGGGCTGTTTTTT. This chain joins TRBV5-4 and TRBJ1-4; 8 bases line up with TRBD1. The CDR3 runs to 14 residues. The V segment lost 3 bases and the J segment 14 bases; nucleotides outside the gene matches: 12. Germline V gives CDR1 SGHNT, CDR2 YYREEE (reference sequence). Complete variable domain (other parts from reference TRBV5-4 and TRBJ1-4): ETGVTQSPTHLIKTRGQQVTLRCSSQSGHNTVSWYQQALGQGPQFIFQYYREEENGRGNFPPRFSGLQFPNYSSELNVNALELDDSALYLCASSSGGQARGLFFGSGTQLSVL.

The chain recombines TRBV7-2 with TRBJ1-1; weak D call: TRBD1 (6 bases). Germline V gene data show CDR1 as SGHTA and CDR2 as FQGNSA. The germline V and J ends were trimmed by 5 bases and 3 bases, with 13 bases remaining between them. The CDR3 spans 14 residues. DNA for the CDR3: TGTGCCAGCAGCGTAATACAGGGATACACTGAAGCTTTCTTT. This gives the protein CASSVIQGYTEAFF.

The chain has TRBV6-5 and TRBJ2-7, with 15 bases matching TRBD2. CDR1 is MNHEY and CDR2 is SVGAGI in the germline V gene. This CDR3 is built from 15 residues. Unmatched junction bases numbered 4, after V lost 5 bases and J lost 5 bases. CDR3 loop: CASSGLAGGQDEQYF. The CDR3 nucleotides read TGTGCCAGCAGTGGACTAGCGGGAGGGCAGGACGAGCAGTACTTC.

The V and J genes are TRBV4-3 and TRBJ2-5; D uncertain. V was cut by 0 bases and J by 9 bases, with 11 bases left in between. Germline CDR1 is LGHNA and CDR2 is YSLEER. The CDR3 covers 13 residues. DNA for the CDR3: TGCGCCAGCAGCCAAGAATCCTGGTGGGCCCAGTACTTC. Its protein product is CASSQESWWAQYF.

The chain recombines TRBV6-5 with TRBJ2-3, with D maybe TRBD2 (6 bases). Germline V gene data show CDR1 as MNHEY and CDR2 as SVGAGI. This CDR3 contains 13 residues. V was trimmed by 5 bases and J by 5 bases, leaving 11 bases between them. The CDR3 nucleotides are TGTGCCAGCAGTATGCGCGGGAAAGATACGCAGTATTTT. It yields the protein CASSMRGKDTQYF.

This sequence joins TRBV29-1 and TRBJ2-7; 14 bases are a match to TRBD2. The CDR3 extends over 14 amino acids. Germline assignment: CDR1 SQVTM and CDR2 ANQGSEA. Trimming took 5 bases from V and 5 from J; bases not matched to a gene: 5. CDR3 in amino acids: CSVRGTSGSHEQYF. CDR3 in DNA: TGCAGCGTTAGGGGGACTAGCGGGAGCCACGAGCAGTACTTC.

The V gene is TRBV18, the J gene TRBJ2-2, with TRBD1 matching 8 bases. The ends lost 4 bases at V and 0 bases at J; junction bases unmatched: 4. Per the germline V gene, CDR1 is KGHSH and CDR2 is LQKENI. This CDR3 has 16 residues. The CDR3 coding sequence is TGTGCCAGCTCACTCTCGACAGGGGCGAACACCGGGGAGCTGTTTTTT. Its protein is CASSLSTGANTGELFF.

The chain combines TRBV4-1 with TRBJ2-7; 12 positions agree with TRBD2. The V segment lost 3 bases and the J segment 2 bases; nucleotides outside the gene matches: 5. The CDR3 consists of 16 residues. In germline, CDR1 is MGHRA, CDR2 YSYEKL. The chain's CDR3 is CASSQALAGGPYEQYF. The CDR3 DNA is TGCGCCAGCAGCCAGGCCCTAGCGGGAGGGCCCTACGAGCAGTACTTC.